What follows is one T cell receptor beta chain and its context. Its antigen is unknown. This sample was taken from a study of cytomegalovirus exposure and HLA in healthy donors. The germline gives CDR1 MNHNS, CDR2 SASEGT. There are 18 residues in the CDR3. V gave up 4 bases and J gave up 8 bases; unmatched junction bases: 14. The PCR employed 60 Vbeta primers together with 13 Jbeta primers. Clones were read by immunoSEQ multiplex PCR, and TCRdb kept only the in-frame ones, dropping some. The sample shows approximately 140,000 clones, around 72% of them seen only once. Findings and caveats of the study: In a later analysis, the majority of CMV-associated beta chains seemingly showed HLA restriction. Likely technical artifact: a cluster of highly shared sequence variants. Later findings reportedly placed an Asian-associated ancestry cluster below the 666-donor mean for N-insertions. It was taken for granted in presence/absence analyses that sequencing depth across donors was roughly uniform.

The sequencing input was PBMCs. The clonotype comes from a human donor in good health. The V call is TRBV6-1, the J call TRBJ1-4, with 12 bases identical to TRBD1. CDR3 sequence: CASSVTGTGGPLREKLFF. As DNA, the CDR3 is TGTGCCAGCAGTGTCACCGGGACAGGGGGCCCCTTAAGAGAAAAACTGTTTTTT.